A single sample is the source of the 14 T cell receptor beta chains below, sequenced in a study of T cell changes during pregnancy in multiple sclerosis. Some clones are missing from TCRdb's copy, which holds only in-frame ones; the method was immunoSEQ multiplex PCR. The table records fewer than 95,000 clones, approximately 94% of them present only once. Sequenced material: peripheral blood, taken in the third trimester of pregnancy. Receptors were obtained from a female donor with multiple sclerosis, enrolled in a pregnancy study.

The J gene is TRBJ1-3, the V gene TRBV5-6, with unresolved D. Deletions cut 3 bases from V and 4 bases from J, with 11 bases between. The CDR3 runs 14 residues. CDR1 is SGHDT and CDR2 is YYEEEE in the germline V gene. As DNA, the CDR3 is TGTGCCAGCAGCTCACTTATTGCAGGAAACACCATATATTTT. It yields the protein CASSSLIAGNTIYF.

This clone was seen once. This chain uses TRBV9 with TRBJ1-4; D ambiguous. The length of the CDR3 is 12 residues. The germline CDR1 and CDR2 sequences are SGDLS and YYNGEE. Trimming pared 6 bases from V and 2 bases from J, leaving 5 bases between. The CDR3 region is CASTGTNEKLFF. DNA for the CDR3: TGTGCCAGCACCGGGACTAATGAAAAACTGTTTTTT. Full variable domain (remainder filled in from reference TRBV9 and TRBJ1-4): DSGVTQTPKHLITATGQRVTLRCSPRSGDLSVYWYQQSLDQGLQFLIQYYNGEERAKGNILERFSAQQFPDLHSELNLSSLELGDSALYFCASTGTNEKLFFGSGTQLSVL.

This clone was observed once. The chain carries TRBV6-1 and TRBJ1-5, with 7 bases identical to TRBD1. The CDR3 totals 15 residues. After removal of 3 bases from V and 2 bases from J, the junction contained 4 bases not matched to a gene. Germline CDR1 reads MNHNS; CDR2 reads SASEGT. CDR3 DNA sequence: TGTGCCAGCAGTGACCGACAGGGCGGCAATCAGCCCCAGCATTTT. This encodes CASSDRQGGNQPQHF.

V usage is TRBV30 and J usage is TRBJ1-1; 7 bases line up with TRBD1. The CDR3 has 14 residues. Germline V CDR1 and CDR2: GTSNPN, SVGIG (reference sequence). Unmatched junction bases numbered 4, after V lost 0 bases and J lost 3 bases. As DNA, the CDR3 is TGTGCCTGGAGTGTACGAACAGGGGACACTGAAGCTTTCTTT. Residues: CAWSVRTGDTEAFF.

The chain couples TRBV28 to TRBJ2-1; no firm D call. V was pared by 4 bases and J by 10 bases, with 8 bases between. Germline CDR1 is MDHEN and CDR2 is SYDVKM. This CDR3 is 11 amino acids long. CDR3 bases: TGTGCCAGCAGTTCGACCGGGGAGCAGTTCTTC. Encoded protein: CASSSTGEQFF.

The chain links TRBV14 to TRBJ2-7; 10 bases fit TRBD2. V trimming: 4 bases; J trimming: 6 bases; junction bases outside the gene matches: 6. CDR3 length: 14 residues. Germline assignment: CDR1 SGHDN and CDR2 FVKESK. CDR3 protein: CASSPELAGAEQYF. DNA for the CDR3: TGTGCCAGCAGCCCGGAGCTAGCGGGAGCCGAGCAGTACTTC. The whole variable domain, filled in from reference TRBV14 and TRBJ2-7, reads EAGVTQFPSHSVIEKGQTVTLRCDPISGHDNLYWYRRVMGKEIKFLLHFVKESKQDESGMPNNRFLAERTGGTYSTLKVQPAELEDSGVYFCASSPELAGAEQYFGPGTRLTVT.

The rearrangement links TRBV7-9 to TRBJ2-1; 7 bases fit TRBD1. CDR1 is SEHNR, CDR2 FQNEAQ, per germline (reference sequence). This CDR3 region has 15 residues. The V segment lost 0 bases and the J segment 2 bases; nucleotides outside the gene matches: 1. CDR3 DNA: TGTGCCAGCAGCTTAGCACAGGGGACCTACAATGAGCAGTTCTTC. Its translation is CASSLAQGTYNEQFF.

The chain employs TRBV19 and TRBJ1-1; D is uncertain. In germline, CDR1 is LNHDA, CDR2 SQIVND (reference sequence). Trimming took off 3 bases at V and 3 bases at J, with 11 bases between the two ends. This CDR3 spans 14 amino acids. CDR3 nucleotide sequence: TGTGCCAGTAGTATTCACGGGTCGTACACTGAAGCTTTCTTT. This encodes CASSIHGSYTEAFF. The full variable domain, in which reference TRBV19 and TRBJ1-1 provide the parts outside the CDR3, is DGGITQSPKYLFRKEGQNVTLSCEQNLNHDAMYWYRQDPGQGLRLIYYSQIVNDFQKGDIAEGYSVSREKKESFPLTVTSAQKNPTAFYLCASSIHGSYTEAFFGQGTRLTVV.

The J gene is TRBJ2-2, the V gene TRBV28; D call uncertain. The CDR3 has 15 residues. CDR1 is MDHEN, CDR2 SYDVKM, per germline. Trimming pared 6 bases from V and 3 bases from J, leaving 14 bases between. Here the CDR3 reads CASSPVGVYTGELFF. DNA for the CDR3: TGTGCCAGCAGCCCCGTAGGAGTGTACACCGGGGAGCTGTTTTTT.

V gene TRBV6-5 combines with J gene TRBJ2-1; D may be TRBD2 (6 bases). The CDR3 runs 15 residues. Trimming shortened V by 7 bases and J by 0 bases, and 13 bases separated the two germline ends. The V gene's germline CDR1 is MNHEY and CDR2 SVGAGI. The CDR3 is CASTSLASSYNEQFF. Written as DNA, the CDR3 is TGTGCCAGCACTTCTCTAGCGAGCTCCTACAATGAGCAGTTCTTC.

The V call is TRBV7-8, the J call TRBJ2-7; tentative D call: TRBD2 (7 bases). CDR1 and CDR2 from the germline V gene are SGHVS and FQNEAQ. With 1 base removed from V and 4 bases from J, the gap between germline ends came to 17 bases. There are 16 residues in the CDR3. The CDR3 nucleotides are TGTGCCAGCAGCTTAGGGATTCCGGGGGGCCCTTACGAGCAGTACTTC. Translated: CASSLGIPGGPYEQYF.

The chain uses TRBV29-1 and TRBJ2-7; TRBD2 agrees at 9 bases. The CDR3 runs to 13 residues. The junction had 8 bases not matched to a gene; V was cut back by 6 bases and J by 5 bases. The germline CDR1 and CDR2 sequences are SQVTM and ANQGSEA. Written as DNA, the CDR3 is TGCAGCGTGGGACTAGCTGGGGGGCACGAGCAGTACTTC. It yields the protein CSVGLAGGHEQYF.

The V call is TRBV6-1, the J call TRBJ2-7; TRBD1 aligns across 8 bases. Germline loops: CDR1 MNHNS, CDR2 SASEGT. Trimming cost V 5 bases and J 4 bases; bases outside gene matches: 7. The CDR3 covers 14 residues. DNA of the CDR3: TGTGCCAGCAGTAAAGGACAGGGCGTATACGAGCAGTACTTC. Translation: CASSKGQGVYEQYF.

The chain uses TRBV5-6 and TRBJ2-3; D is unresolved. Germline V gene lookup returns CDR1 SGHDT and CDR2 YYEEEE. This CDR3 has 13 amino acids. The V and J ends lost 4 bases and 4 bases respectively, with 10 bases between them. The CDR3 region has the DNA TGTGCCAGCAGCCATCCGGGTCCAGATACGCAGTATTTT. Its translation: CASSHPGPDTQYF.